The 23 T cell receptor beta chains reported below all come from one sample, sequenced in a study of blood T cell repertoires in COVID-19. The data were produced by immunoSEQ multiplex PCR, yet TCRdb's version contains in-frame clones alone and is incomplete. The sample lists about 140,000 clones, over 80% seen once, with roughly a tenth in the top ten. Material: peripheral blood. The origin of the receptors is a man in his sixties with active or convalescent COVID-19.

V gene TRBV30 combines with J gene TRBJ1-1, with D hard to call. V lost 3 bases to trimming and J lost 1 base, with 15 bases between them. CDR1 GTSNPN and CDR2 SVGIG come from the germline V gene (reference sequence). The CDR3 has 15 amino acids. DNA of the CDR3: TGTGCCTGGAGAGAGACCCTCCGCGGGAACACTGAAGCTTTCTTT. It codes for CAWRETLRGNTEAFF.

The chain carries TRBV29-1 and TRBJ2-7, with TRBD2 matching over 10 bases. This CDR3 is 15 amino acids long. The germline gives CDR1 SQVTM, CDR2 ANQGSEA. V shed 6 bases and J 4 bases; nucleotides not matched to a gene: 12. The CDR3 here is CSVRLPSGSMYEQYF. CDR3 coding DNA: TGCAGCGTCAGACTTCCTAGCGGGAGTATGTACGAGCAGTACTTC.

The V and J genes are TRBV12-3 or TRBV12-4 and TRBJ1-1, with D hard to call. The CDR3 sequence is 11 residues long. The V end was cut by 3 bases, the J end by 6 bases, with 5 bases between. Here the CDR3 DNA reads TGTGCCAGCAGTTTTATAGCTGAAGCTTTCTTT. Its protein is CASSFIAEAFF.

V gene TRBV7-9 combines with J gene TRBJ2-7; D possibly corresponds to TRBD1 (5 bases). This CDR3 contains 14 residues. Germline V lookup: CDR1 SEHNR, CDR2 FQNEAQ (reference sequence). V shed 5 bases and J shed 2 bases, with 13 bases lying between them. The CDR3 region is CASSHPDSPYEQYF. CDR3 DNA: TGTGCCAGCAGCCATCCCGACAGTCCCTACGAGCAGTACTTC.

The rearrangement joins TRBV6-6 to TRBJ2-7, with TRBD2 as a possible D gene (6 bases). This CDR3 has 16 residues. Germline CDR1 is MNHNY and CDR2 is SVGAGI (reference sequence). Trimming pared 6 bases from V and 1 base from J, leaving 19 bases between. In DNA form, the CDR3 reads TGTGCCAGCAGCCCGATATTCGGGAGTGAGTCCTACGAGCAGTACTTC. Amino acid sequence: CASSPIFGSESYEQYF.

The genes are TRBV19 and TRBJ2-7; D possibly corresponds to TRBD1 (5 bases). Per germline, CDR1 LNHDA and CDR2 SQIVND (reference sequence). The CDR3 totals 12 residues. Trimming removed 7 bases at V and 0 bases at J, with 7 bases between. The CDR3 here is CASNGASYEQYF. The CDR3 nucleotides are TGTGCCAGTAATGGGGCCTCCTACGAGCAGTACTTC.

This chain connects TRBV5-5 to TRBJ2-1, with TRBD1 as a possible D gene (6 bases). Germline CDR1 and CDR2: SGHKS and YYEKEE (reference sequence). The CDR3 length is 14 residues. V lost 0 bases and J 4 bases, leaving 8 bases between the germline ends. The CDR3 nucleotides read TGTGCCAGCAGCTTGGATGGACAGTACAATGAGCAGTTCTTC. Encoded protein: CASSLDGQYNEQFF.

The V call is TRBV19, the J call TRBJ1-1, with D uncertain. Trimming shortened V by 8 bases and J by 1 base, and 11 bases separated the two germline ends. This CDR3 comprises 13 residues. Germline V gene lookup returns CDR1 LNHDA and CDR2 SQIVND (reference sequence). CDR3: CASGRAENTEAFF. The CDR3 DNA follows: TGTGCCAGTGGGAGGGCGGAGAACACTGAAGCTTTCTTT. The variable domain in full, with the rest retrieved from reference TRBV19 and TRBJ1-1, is DGGITQSPKYLFRKEGQNVTLSCEQNLNHDAMYWYRQDPGQGLRLIYYSQIVNDFQKGDIAEGYSVSREKKESFPLTVTSAQKNPTAFYLCASGRAENTEAFFGQGTRLTVV.

This sequence joins TRBV2 and TRBJ2-7, with D possibly being TRBD2 (5 bases). V was trimmed by 6 bases and J by 0 bases, leaving 12 bases between them. In germline, CDR1 is SNHLY, CDR2 FYNNEI. The CDR3 is 14 residues long. For the CDR3, the DNA is TGTGCCAGCAGACTGAGGGTCAACTCCTACGAGCAGTACTTC. This gives the protein CASRLRVNSYEQYF.

The chain employs TRBV27 and TRBJ2-7, with 13 bases that match TRBD2. This CDR3 spans 16 amino acids. The junction had 8 bases not matched to a gene; V was cut back by 4 bases and J by 5 bases. Germline V gene data show CDR1 as MNHEY and CDR2 as SMNVEV (reference sequence). The CDR3 DNA reads as TGTGCCAGCAGTTCTTCCGGACTAGCGGGAGAGGACGAGCAGTACTTC. Translated: CASSSSGLAGEDEQYF.

The chain uses TRBV11-3 and TRBJ2-5, with D maybe TRBD2 (5 bases). Germline V gene sequence: CDR1 SGHNT, CDR2 YENEEA. There are 17 residues in the CDR3. V gave up 5 bases and J gave up 0 bases, with 19 bases separating them. The CDR3 is CASSPGVGSSDQETQYF. The DNA of the CDR3 is TGTGCCAGCAGCCCCGGGGTTGGGAGCTCGGACCAAGAGACCCAGTACTTC.

This chain links TRBV28 with TRBJ1-2; 7 nucleotides agree with TRBD1. V lost 6 bases to trimming and J lost 2 bases; unmatched junction nucleotides: 12. This CDR3 region has 16 residues. CDR1 is MDHEN, CDR2 SYDVKM, per germline. The CDR3 nucleotides read TGTGCCAGCAGCTCCTTCCTAGGACAGGCGAACTATGGCTACACCTTC. This sequence encodes CASSSFLGQANYGYTF.

The chain combines TRBV5-1 with TRBJ2-7, with TRBD1 identical over 8 bases. This CDR3 is 14 amino acids long. V trimming: 4 bases; J trimming: 3 bases; junction bases outside the gene matches: 6. Looked up from germline, CDR1 is SGHRS and CDR2 is YFSETQ. The CDR3 region is CASSPDRAYYEQYF. CDR3 DNA: TGCGCCAGCAGCCCGGACAGGGCCTACTACGAGCAGTACTTC.

The rearrangement links TRBV2 to TRBJ2-7; 7 nucleotides agree with TRBD1. J gave up 5 bases and V 2 bases, and 12 bases lay outside the gene matches. CDR3 length equals 16 residues. The germline V gene encodes CDR1 SNHLY and CDR2 FYNNEI. The CDR3 DNA reads TGTGCCAGCAGTGAAAGAGCAGGGGGTGCTCGGCACGAGCAGTACTTC. Its translation is CASSERAGGARHEQYF.

J is TRBJ1-2 and V is TRBV30, with 7 bases that match TRBD1. Germline lookup yields CDR1 GTSNPN and CDR2 SVGIG (reference sequence). CDR3 length equals 16 residues. V shed 3 bases and J 2 bases; nucleotides not matched to a gene: 12. CDR3 DNA: TGTGCCTGGAGCGTGTACGGTGTAGGGGGCAACTATGGCTACACCTTC. This sequence encodes CAWSVYGVGGNYGYTF.

J is TRBJ2-1 and V is TRBV9, with D possibly matching TRBD1 (5 bases). Trimming took off 4 bases at V and 7 bases at J, with 12 bases between the two ends. Germline V gives CDR1 SGDLS, CDR2 YYNGEE. The CDR3 loop spans 13 amino acids. The CDR3 region is CASSPSPGNEQFF. Written as DNA, the CDR3 is TGTGCCAGCAGCCCCTCTCCAGGGAATGAGCAGTTCTTC.

The gene calls are TRBV4-1 and TRBJ2-3, with D perhaps TRBD1 (5 bases). V lost 4 bases, J lost 4 bases, and 9 bases lay in between. The CDR3 length is 13 residues. Germline V CDR1 and CDR2: MGHRA, YSYEKL. The CDR3 sequence: CASSPIGADTQYF. The CDR3 coding sequence is TGCGCCAGCAGCCCTATAGGGGCAGATACGCAGTATTTT.

The chain's CDR3 is CASSRRDRYYEQYF. CDR3 DNA sequence: TGTGCCAGCAGCCGCCGGGACAGGTACTACGAGCAGTACTTC. The chain joins TRBV6-5 to TRBJ2-7; 8 nucleotides line up with TRBD1. Trimming at V came to 6 bases and at J to 3 bases, leaving 7 bases not matched to a gene. Germline V gene sequence: CDR1 MNHEY, CDR2 SVGAGI. CDR3 length: 14 residues.

The chain links TRBV29-1 to TRBJ2-1; possibly TRBD1 for D (5 bases). CDR1 is SQVTM, CDR2 ANQGSEA, per germline. V lost 7 bases to trimming and J lost 8 bases, with 18 bases between them. The CDR3 consists of 13 residues. The CDR3 loop reads CSAGPGPKDEQFF. The CDR3 nucleotides are TGCAGCGCCGGGCCAGGGCCCAAGGATGAGCAGTTCTTC.

The chain is built from TRBV12-3 or TRBV12-4 and TRBJ1-2; 9 positions agree with TRBD1. Trimming at V came to 6 bases and at J to 7 bases, leaving 0 bases not matched to a gene. This CDR3 has 11 amino acids. CDR3 DNA sequence: TGTGCCAGCAGGGGACAGGGTGGCTACACCTTC. Protein sequence: CASRGQGGYTF.

The V and J genes are TRBV7-9 and TRBJ2-2; D might be TRBD1 (5 bases). Germline lookup yields CDR1 SEHNR and CDR2 FQNEAQ (reference sequence). The ends were cut back, 5 bases at V and 0 bases at J, with 16 bases in the middle. This CDR3 is built from 17 residues. CDR3 DNA sequence: TGTGCCAGCAGCCCAACCCGACAGCCCTCGAACACCGGGGAGCTGTTTTTT. This gives the protein CASSPTRQPSNTGELFF.

A single count supports this clone. The V gene is TRBV7-9, the J gene TRBJ2-5; tentatively, D is TRBD1 (6 bases). Germline V gene lookup returns CDR1 SEHNR and CDR2 FQNEAQ (reference sequence). The CDR3 covers 11 residues. V dropped 5 bases and J dropped 14 bases, with 15 bases sitting between them. The CDR3 is CASSRRDKAYF. Written as DNA, the CDR3 is TGTGCCAGCAGCCGCCGGGACAAGGCTTACTTC. The variable domain in full, with the rest retrieved from reference TRBV7-9 and TRBJ2-5, is DTGVSQNPRHKITKRGQNVTFRCDPISEHNRLYWYRQTLGQGPEFLTYFQNEAQLEKSRLLSDRFSAERPKGSFSTLEIQRTEQGDSAMYLCASSRRDKAYFGPGTRLLVL.

The chain links TRBV7-3 to TRBJ2-1; 7 positions match TRBD2. This CDR3 is built from 17 residues. V was pared by 1 base and J by 5 bases, with 11 bases of the junction left unmatched. Germline V gene sequence: CDR1 SGHTA, CDR2 FQGTGA. In DNA form, the CDR3 reads TGTGCCAGCAGCTTAAACCTAGCGGAGCGCCCAAACAATGAGCAGTTCTTC. Translated: CASSLNLAERPNNEQFF.